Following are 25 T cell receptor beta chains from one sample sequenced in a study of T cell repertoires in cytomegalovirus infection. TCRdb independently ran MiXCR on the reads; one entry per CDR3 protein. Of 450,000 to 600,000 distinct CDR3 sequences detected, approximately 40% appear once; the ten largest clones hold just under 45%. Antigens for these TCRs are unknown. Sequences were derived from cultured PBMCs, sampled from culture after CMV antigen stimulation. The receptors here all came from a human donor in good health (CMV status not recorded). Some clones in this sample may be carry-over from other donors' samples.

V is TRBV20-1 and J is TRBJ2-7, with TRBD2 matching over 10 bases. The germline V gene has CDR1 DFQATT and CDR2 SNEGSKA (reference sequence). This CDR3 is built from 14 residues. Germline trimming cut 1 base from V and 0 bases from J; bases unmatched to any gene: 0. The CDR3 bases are TGCAGTGCTAGAGGACTAGCGGGCTCCTACGAGCAGTACTTC. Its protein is CSARGLAGSYEQYF.

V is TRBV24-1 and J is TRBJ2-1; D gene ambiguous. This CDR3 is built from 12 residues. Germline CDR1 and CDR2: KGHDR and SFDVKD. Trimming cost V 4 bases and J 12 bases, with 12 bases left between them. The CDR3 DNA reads TGTGCCACCAGTGACCAATCTAGTGTGCAGTTCTTC. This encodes CATSDQSSVQFF.

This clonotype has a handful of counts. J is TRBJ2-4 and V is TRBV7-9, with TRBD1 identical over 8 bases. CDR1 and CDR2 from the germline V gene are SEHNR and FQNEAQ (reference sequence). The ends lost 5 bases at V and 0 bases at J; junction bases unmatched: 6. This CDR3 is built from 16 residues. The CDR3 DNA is TGTGCCAGCAGCCTTCCGGACAGGGAAGCCAAAAACATTCAGTACTTC. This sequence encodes CASSLPDREAKNIQYF.

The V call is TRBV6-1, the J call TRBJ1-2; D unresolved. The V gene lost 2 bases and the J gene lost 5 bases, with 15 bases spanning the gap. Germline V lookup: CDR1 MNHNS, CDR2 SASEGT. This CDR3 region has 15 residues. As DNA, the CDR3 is TGTGCCAGCAGTGAATGGTCGGAAAGGAGTTATGGCTACACCTTC. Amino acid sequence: CASSEWSERSYGYTF.

The chain's CDR3 is CASVGDEQYF. In DNA form, the CDR3 reads TGTGCCAGCGTAGGGGACGAGCAGTACTTC. The gene calls are TRBV2 and TRBJ2-7; TRBD1 is a possible D gene (5 bases). Germline assignment: CDR1 SNHLY and CDR2 FYNNEI. CDR3 length equals 10 residues. The V and J ends lost 8 bases and 5 bases respectively, with 7 bases between them.

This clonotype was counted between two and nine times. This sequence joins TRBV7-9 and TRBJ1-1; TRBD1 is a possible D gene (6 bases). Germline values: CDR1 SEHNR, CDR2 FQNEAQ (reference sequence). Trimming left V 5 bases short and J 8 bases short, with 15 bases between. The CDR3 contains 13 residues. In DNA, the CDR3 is TGTGCCAGCAGCCGAGCAGGGGCACCCGAAGCTTTCTTT. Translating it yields CASSRAGAPEAFF.

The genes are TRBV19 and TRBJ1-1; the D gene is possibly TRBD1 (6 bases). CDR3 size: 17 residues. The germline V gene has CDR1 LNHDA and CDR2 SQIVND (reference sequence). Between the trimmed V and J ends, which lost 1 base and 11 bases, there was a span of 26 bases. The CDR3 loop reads CASSIGPDKGVSSLAFF. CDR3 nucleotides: TGTGCCAGTAGTATAGGTCCAGACAAGGGGGTTTCGAGTTTGGCTTTCTTT.

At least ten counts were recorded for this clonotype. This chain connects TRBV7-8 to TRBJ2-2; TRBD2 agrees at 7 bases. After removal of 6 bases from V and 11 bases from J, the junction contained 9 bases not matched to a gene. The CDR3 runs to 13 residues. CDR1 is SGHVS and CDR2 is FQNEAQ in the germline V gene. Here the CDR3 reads CASSYISGGELFF. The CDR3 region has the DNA TGTGCCAGCAGTTACATTTCGGGGGGAGAGCTGTTTTTT.

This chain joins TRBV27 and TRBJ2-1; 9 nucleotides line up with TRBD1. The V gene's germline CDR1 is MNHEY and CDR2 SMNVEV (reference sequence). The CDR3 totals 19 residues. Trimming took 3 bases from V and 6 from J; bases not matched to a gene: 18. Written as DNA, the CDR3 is TGTGCCAGCAGTTTCCTAGTCCCGGGACAGGGAAAAACTGTCAATGAGCAGTTCTTC. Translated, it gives CASSFLVPGQGKTVNEQFF.

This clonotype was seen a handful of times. CDR3 coding DNA: TGTGCCAGCAGCTTGGGGGCGTACCACGAGCAGTACTTC. The encoded protein is CASSLGAYHEQYF. J is TRBJ2-7 and V is TRBV7-2, with a tentative D call TRBD1 (6 bases). V lost 3 bases to trimming and J lost 5 bases, with 11 bases between them. The CDR3 spans 13 residues. Germline CDR1 SGHTA, CDR2 FQGNSA.

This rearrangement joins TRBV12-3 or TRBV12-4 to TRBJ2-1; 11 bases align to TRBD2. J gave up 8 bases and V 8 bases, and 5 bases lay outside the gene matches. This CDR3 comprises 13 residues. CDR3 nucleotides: TGTGCCAGCCGACTAGCGGGAAAGGATGAGCAGTTCTTC. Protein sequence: CASRLAGKDEQFF.

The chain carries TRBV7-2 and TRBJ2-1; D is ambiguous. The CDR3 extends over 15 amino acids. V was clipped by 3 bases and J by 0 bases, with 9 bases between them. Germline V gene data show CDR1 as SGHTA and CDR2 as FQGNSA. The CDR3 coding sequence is TGTGCCAGCAGCTTTCGACACCTCTCCTACAATGAGCAGTTCTTC. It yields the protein CASSFRHLSYNEQFF.

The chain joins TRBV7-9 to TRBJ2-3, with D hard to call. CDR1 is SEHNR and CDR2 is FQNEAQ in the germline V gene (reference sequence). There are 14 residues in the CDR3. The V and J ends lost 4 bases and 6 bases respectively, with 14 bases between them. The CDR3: CASSSSADRDTQYF. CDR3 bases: TGTGCCAGCAGCTCCTCGGCGGATCGCGATACGCAGTATTTT.

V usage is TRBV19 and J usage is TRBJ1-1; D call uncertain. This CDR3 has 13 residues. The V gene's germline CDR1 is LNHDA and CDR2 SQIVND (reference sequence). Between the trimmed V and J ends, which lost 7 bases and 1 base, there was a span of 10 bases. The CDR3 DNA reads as TGTGCCAGTAATACCAGAGGGAACACTGAAGCTTTCTTT. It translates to CASNTRGNTEAFF.

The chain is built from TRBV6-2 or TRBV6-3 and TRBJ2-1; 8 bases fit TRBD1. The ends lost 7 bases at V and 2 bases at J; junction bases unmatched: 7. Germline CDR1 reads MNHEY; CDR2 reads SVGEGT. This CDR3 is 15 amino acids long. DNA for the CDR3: TGTGCCAGCACCCTGACAGGGGACACCTACAATGAGCAGTTCTTC. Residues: CASTLTGDTYNEQFF.

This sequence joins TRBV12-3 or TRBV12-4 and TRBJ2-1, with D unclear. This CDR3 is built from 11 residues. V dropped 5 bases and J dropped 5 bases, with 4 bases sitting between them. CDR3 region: CASSHNNEQFF. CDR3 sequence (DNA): TGTGCCAGCAGTCACAACAATGAGCAGTTCTTC.

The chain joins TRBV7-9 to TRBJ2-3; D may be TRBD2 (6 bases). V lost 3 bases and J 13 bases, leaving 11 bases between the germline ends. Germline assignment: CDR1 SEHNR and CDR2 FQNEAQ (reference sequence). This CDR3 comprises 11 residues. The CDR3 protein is CASSLTGEEYF. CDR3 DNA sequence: TGTGCCAGCAGCTTGACCGGGGAGGAGTATTTT.

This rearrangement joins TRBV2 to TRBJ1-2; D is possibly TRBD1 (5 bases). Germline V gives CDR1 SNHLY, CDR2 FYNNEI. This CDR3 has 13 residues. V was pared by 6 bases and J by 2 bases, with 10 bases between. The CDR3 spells CASRVQGNYGYTF. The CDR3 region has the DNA TGTGCCAGCAGAGTGCAGGGAAACTATGGCTACACCTTC. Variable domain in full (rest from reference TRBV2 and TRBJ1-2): EPEVTQTPSHQVTQMGQEVILRCVPISNHLYFYWYRQILGQKVEFLVSFYNNEISEKSEIFDDQFSVERPDGSNFTLKIRSTKLEDSAMYFCASRVQGNYGYTFGSGTRLTVV.

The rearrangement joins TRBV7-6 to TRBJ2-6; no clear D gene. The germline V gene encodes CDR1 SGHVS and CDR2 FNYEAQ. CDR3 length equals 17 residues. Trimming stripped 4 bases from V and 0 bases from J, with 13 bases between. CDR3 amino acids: CASSSPYASSGANVLTF. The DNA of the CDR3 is TGTGCCAGCAGCTCCCCCTATGCGAGCTCTGGGGCCAACGTCCTGACTTTC. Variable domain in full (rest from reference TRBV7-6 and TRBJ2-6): GAGVSQSPRYKVTKRGQDVALRCDPISGHVSLYWYRQALGQGPEFLTYFNYEAQQDKSGLPNDRFSAERPEGSISTLTIQRTEQRDSAMYRCASSSPYASSGANVLTFGAGSRLTVL.

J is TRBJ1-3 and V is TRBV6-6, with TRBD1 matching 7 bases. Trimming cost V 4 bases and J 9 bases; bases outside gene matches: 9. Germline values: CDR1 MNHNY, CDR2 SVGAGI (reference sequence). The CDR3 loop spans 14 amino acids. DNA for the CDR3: TGTGCCAGCAGTTTCCGGGACAGCGAGCGCACCATATATTTT. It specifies CASSFRDSERTIYF.

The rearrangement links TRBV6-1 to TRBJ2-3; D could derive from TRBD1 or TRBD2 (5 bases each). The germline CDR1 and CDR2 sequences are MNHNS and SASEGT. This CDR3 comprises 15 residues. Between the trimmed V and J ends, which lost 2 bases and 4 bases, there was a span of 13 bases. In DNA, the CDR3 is TGTGCCAGCAGTGAACAGCCCGGGGCACCAGATACGCAGTATTTT. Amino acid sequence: CASSEQPGAPDTQYF.

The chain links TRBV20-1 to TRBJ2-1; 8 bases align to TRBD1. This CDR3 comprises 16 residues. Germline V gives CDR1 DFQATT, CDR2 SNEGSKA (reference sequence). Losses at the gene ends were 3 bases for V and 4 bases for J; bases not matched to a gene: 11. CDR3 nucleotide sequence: TGCAGTGCTAGCCGGGGCGGCGACAGGGGTTACAATGAGCAGTTCTTC. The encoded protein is CSASRGGDRGYNEQFF.

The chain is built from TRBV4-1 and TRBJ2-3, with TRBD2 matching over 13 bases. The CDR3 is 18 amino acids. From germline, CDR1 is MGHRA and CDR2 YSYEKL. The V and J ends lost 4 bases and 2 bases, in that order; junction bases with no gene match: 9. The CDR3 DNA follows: TGCGCCAGCAGCCGATCTGGACTAGCGGGAGAGTCCACAGATACGCAGTATTTT. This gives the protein CASSRSGLAGESTDTQYF.

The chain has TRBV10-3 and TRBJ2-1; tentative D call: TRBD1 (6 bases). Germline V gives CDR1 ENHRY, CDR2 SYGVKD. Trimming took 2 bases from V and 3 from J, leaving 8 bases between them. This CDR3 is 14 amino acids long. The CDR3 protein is CAISEKGHYNEQFF. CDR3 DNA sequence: TGTGCCATCAGTGAGAAGGGACACTACAATGAGCAGTTCTTC.

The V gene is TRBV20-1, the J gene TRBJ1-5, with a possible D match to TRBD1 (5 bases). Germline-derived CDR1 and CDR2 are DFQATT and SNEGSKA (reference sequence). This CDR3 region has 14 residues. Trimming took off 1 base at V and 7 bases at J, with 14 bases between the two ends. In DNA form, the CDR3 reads TGCAGTGCTAGAGGTTCAGGGATGGGCCAGCCCCAGCATTTT. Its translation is CSARGSGMGQPQHF.